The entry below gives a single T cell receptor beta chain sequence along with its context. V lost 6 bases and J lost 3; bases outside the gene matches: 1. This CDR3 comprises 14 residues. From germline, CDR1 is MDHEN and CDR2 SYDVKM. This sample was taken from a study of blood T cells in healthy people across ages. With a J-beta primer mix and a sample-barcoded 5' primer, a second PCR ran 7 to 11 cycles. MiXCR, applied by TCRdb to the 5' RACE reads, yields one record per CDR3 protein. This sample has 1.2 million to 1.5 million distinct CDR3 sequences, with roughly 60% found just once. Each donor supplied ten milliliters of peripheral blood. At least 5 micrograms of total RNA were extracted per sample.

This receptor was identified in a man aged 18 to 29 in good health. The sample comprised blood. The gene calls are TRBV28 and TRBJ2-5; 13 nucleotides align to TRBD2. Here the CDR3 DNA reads TGTGCCAGCAGGACTAGCGGGGGGAAAGAGACCCAGTACTTC. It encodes CASRTSGGKETQYF.